The present T cell receptor (beta chain) was sequenced within a study of pediatric ulcerative colitis. Sequencing was at survey level. Sequenced by immunoSEQ multiplex PCR; TCRdb stores in-frame clones only, minus some. In the table there are 55,000 to 70,000 clones, 75% to 90% of which are singletons. Notes on the study in general: In rectum, acute severe colitis had expanded clones and less diversity. A couple of rectal clonotypes were found only in ulcerative colitis patients, all of them.

Remarks on this clone: Antigen: not known.

Controls had normal endoscopy and no IBD diagnosis within a year. Sequencing was carried out using blood. This receptor was taken from a boy younger than 18 who was a control in a study of pediatric ulcerative colitis.

CDR3 loop: CASSFVYEQFF. In DNA form, the CDR3 reads TGTGCCAGCAGCTTTGTATATGAGCAGTTCTTC. The V gene is TRBV7-9, the J gene TRBJ2-1; D not resolved. The germline CDR1 and CDR2 sequences are SEHNR and FQNEAQ (reference sequence). This CDR3 has 11 amino acids. V gave up 3 bases and J gave up 8 bases, with 5 bases separating them.